This TCR beta chain appears in the sequencing data of a study of cytomegalovirus exposure and HLA in healthy donors. Both 60 Vbeta primers and 13 Jbeta primers went into the PCR. Data came from immunoSEQ multiplex PCR; TCRdb stores just in-frame clones and leaves some out. The sample has some 190,000 clones, roughly 80% seen once; the top ten hold around 3.3%. Losses at the gene ends were 9 bases for V and 6 bases for J; bases not matched to a gene: 8. The CDR3 is made up of 13 amino acids. Germline CDR1 and CDR2: MNHEY and SVGAGI. The sequence derives from a woman aged 25 to 39 in good health and CMV-seropositive. The sample consisted of PBMCs. This chain uses TRBV6-5 with TRBJ2-3; 8 nucleotides agree with TRBD1. The CDR3 coding sequence is TGTGCCAGTTTTTCAGGGGGCGCGGATACGCAGTATTTT. Residues: CASFSGGADTQYF.